The 23 T cell receptor beta chains reported below all come from one sample, sequenced in a study of T cells in Graves' hyperthyroidism and ophthalmopathy. Amplified TCR beta CDR3 regions derived from RNA transcripts. TCR CDR3 underwent first-round RT-PCR with the HTBI primer set. TCRdb re-called the multiplex PCR reads through MiXCR, storing one row per CDR3 protein. Found here are about 560,000 distinct CDR3 sequences, 12% to 15% of them singletons; the top ten hold about 15%. The sample taken for sequencing was blood. The source of these receptors is a middle-aged woman with Graves' hyperthyroidism.

This clonotype has at least ten counts. The chain is built from TRBV5-1 and TRBJ1-4, with D possibly TRBD1 on 6 matching bases. The CDR3 is 15 residues long. Germline CDR1 SGHRS, CDR2 YFSETQ. Trimming pared 3 bases from V and 8 bases from J, leaving 17 bases between. The CDR3 is CASSSGAGAKEKLFF. In nucleotides, the CDR3 is TGCGCCAGCAGCTCAGGTGCAGGGGCGAAAGAAAAACTGTTTTTT.

This clonotype was counted a few times. This rearrangement joins TRBV3-1 to TRBJ2-7, with D perhaps matching TRBD2 (6 bases). From germline, CDR1 is LGHDT and CDR2 YNNKEL (reference sequence). The V end was cut by 0 bases, the J end by 3 bases, with 12 bases between. This CDR3 has 15 residues. The CDR3 DNA reads TGTGCCAGCAGCCAAGAGGCGGGGAGCGGCTACGAGCAGTACTTC. This translates into CASSQEAGSGYEQYF.

This sequence joins TRBV6-1 and TRBJ1-6; the D is unclear. Germline-derived CDR1 and CDR2 are MNHNS and SASEGT. The V end was cut by 3 bases, the J end by 0 bases, with 6 bases between. The CDR3 spans 15 residues. The CDR3 nucleotides are TGTGCCAGCAGTGATGTGAGCTCCTATAATTCACCCCTCCACTTT. This codes for CASSDVSSYNSPLHF.

This clonotype was counted ten times or more. This chain connects TRBV3-1 to TRBJ2-5; 15 nucleotides match TRBD2. The V segment lost 4 bases and the J segment 1 base; nucleotides outside the gene matches: 10. The CDR3 length is 19 residues. Germline-derived CDR1 and CDR2 are LGHDT and YNNKEL (reference sequence). The CDR3: CASSRTLGTSGRFQETQYF. CDR3 bases: TGTGCCAGCAGCCGCACGCTTGGGACTAGCGGGAGGTTCCAAGAGACCCAGTACTTC.

This chain links TRBV6-5 with TRBJ2-5; tentative D call: TRBD2 (5 bases). CDR1 is MNHEY and CDR2 is SVGAGI in the germline V gene. V was pared by 2 bases and J by 9 bases, with 16 bases between. The CDR3 is 14 residues long. CDR3 loop: CASSYDGVLGAQYF. DNA of the CDR3: TGTGCCAGCAGTTACGACGGGGTGCTTGGGGCCCAGTACTTC.

CDR3 residues: CASRVGISNQPQHF. CDR3 DNA: TGTGCCAGCAGGGTCGGCATAAGCAATCAGCCCCAGCATTTT. This chain uses TRBV2 with TRBJ1-5; D not certain. Germline assignment: CDR1 SNHLY and CDR2 FYNNEI. Trimming took 6 bases from V and 1 from J, leaving 10 bases between them. This CDR3 comprises 14 residues.

This clonotype was detected many times. V usage is TRBV9 and J usage is TRBJ2-2, with D perhaps TRBD2 (5 bases). V shed 0 bases and J shed 0 bases, with 6 bases lying between them. CDR3 length: 15 amino acids. Germline loops: CDR1 SGDLS, CDR2 YYNGEE. CDR3 region: CASSVADSNTGELFF. CDR3 in DNA: TGTGCCAGCAGCGTAGCGGACTCGAACACCGGGGAGCTGTTTTTT.

The table lists this clonotype with many counts. This rearrangement joins TRBV6-2 or TRBV6-3 to TRBJ2-7; 13 bases fit TRBD2. The J segment lost 4 bases and the V segment lost 6 bases, leaving 6 bases of the junction unmatched. CDR1 and CDR2 (germline): MNHEY, SVGEGT. The CDR3 sequence is 15 residues long. CDR3: CASSPGLAGVYEQYF. The DNA for the CDR3 is TGTGCCAGCAGCCCCGGACTAGCGGGAGTGTACGAGCAGTACTTC.

This clonotype was detected many times. This chain links TRBV12-3 or TRBV12-4 with TRBJ2-1, with 7 nucleotides matching TRBD2. With 8 bases clipped from V and 5 bases from J, the junction kept 6 bases outside the gene matches. This CDR3 is 13 amino acids long. Here the CDR3 reads CASGGGSHNEQFF. In DNA form, the CDR3 reads TGTGCCAGCGGGGGGGGGTCCCACAATGAGCAGTTCTTC.

This clonotype was seen at least ten times. The rearrangement links TRBV18 to TRBJ1-1; unclear D gene. Germline V gene lookup returns CDR1 KGHSH and CDR2 LQKENI. Deletions cut 6 bases from V and 2 bases from J, with 10 bases between. The CDR3 has 13 residues. CDR3 loop: CASSVSFNTEAFF. CDR3 nucleotide sequence: TGTGCCAGCTCCGTTTCTTTTAACACTGAAGCTTTCTTT.

Ten or more counts support this clonotype. The chain carries TRBV2 and TRBJ1-1, with 8 positions matching TRBD1. The CDR3 has 13 residues. From germline, CDR1 is SNHLY and CDR2 FYNNEI. The junction had 9 bases not matched to a gene; V was cut back by 10 bases and J by 5 bases. CDR3 sequence (DNA): TGTGCCACCAGGCAGGGGGCGATTACTGAAGCTTTCTTT. Translating gives CATRQGAITEAFF.

The genes are TRBV15 and TRBJ2-1, with TRBD2 identical over 9 bases. V lost 0 bases and J lost 8; bases outside the gene matches: 11. CDR1 and CDR2 from the germline V gene are LNHNV and YYDKDF (reference sequence). The CDR3 is made up of 17 amino acids. The CDR3 sequence is CATSRDISAGGGDEQFF. The CDR3 DNA is TGTGCCACCAGCAGAGATATTAGTGCGGGAGGGGGGGATGAGCAGTTCTTC. Based on the CDR3 plus reference TRBV15 and TRBJ2-1, the full variable domain is DAMVIQNPRYQVTQFGKPVTLSCSQTLNHNVMYWYQQKSSQAPKLLFHYYDKDFNNEADTPDNFQSRRPNTSFCFLDIRSPGLGDTAMYLCATSRDISAGGGDEQFFGPGTRLTVL.

Notes on this clonotype: A much larger clonotype is one base distant, so this may be a read error. The V gene is TRBV12-3 or TRBV12-4, the J gene TRBJ1-2; maybe TRBD1 (5 bases). The CDR3 loop spans 15 amino acids. With 5 bases removed from V and 6 bases from J, the gap between germline ends came to 19 bases. DNA for the CDR3: TGTGCCAGCAGTCTTGGGGGGGTCCCCCCTAATGGCTACACCTTC. Residues: CASSLGGVPPNGYTF.

The table lists this clonotype with a few counts. This chain connects TRBV6-1 to TRBJ2-1; either TRBD1 or TRBD2 may supply D (6 bases each). CDR1 and CDR2 from the germline V gene are MNHNS and SASEGT. The CDR3 is 13 amino acids. V was cut by 8 bases and J by 9 bases, with 17 bases left in between. The CDR3 region has the DNA TGTGCCAGCTCGGCAAACAAGGGGGGTGAGCAGTTCTTC. It specifies CASSANKGGEQFF.

The J gene is TRBJ2-3, the V gene TRBV25-1, with 12 bases lining up with TRBD2. Germline trimming cut 4 bases from V and 4 bases from J; bases unmatched to any gene: 6. This CDR3 has 16 residues. Germline lookup yields CDR1 MGHDK and CDR2 SYGVNS. CDR3 nucleotide sequence: TGTGCCAGCAGTGTACTAGCGGGAGGAGGTTCAGATACGCAGTATTTT. Its protein product is CASSVLAGGGSDTQYF.

This clonotype has more than one count but fewer than ten. V is TRBV4-1 and J is TRBJ2-7; D may correspond to TRBD1 or TRBD2 (5 bases each). Trimming removed 3 bases at V and 4 bases at J, with 13 bases between. This CDR3 has 14 amino acids. The V gene's germline CDR1 is MGHRA and CDR2 YSYEKL. The CDR3 DNA sequence: TGCGCCAGCAGCCATCTGGGGGAAAGGTACGAGCAGTACTTC. As protein: CASSHLGERYEQYF.

This clonotype was seen at least ten times. The V call is TRBV30, the J call TRBJ2-7; 9 bases line up with TRBD2. Germline trimming cut 1 base from V and 1 base from J; bases unmatched to any gene: 5. CDR1 and CDR2 (germline): GTSNPN, SVGIG (reference sequence). The CDR3 spans 15 residues. The DNA of the CDR3 is TGTGCCTGGAGTGAAGGGGGACTAGCATCCTACGAGCAGTACTTC. Amino acids: CAWSEGGLASYEQYF. The full variable domain, with the rest looked up from reference TRBV30 and TRBJ2-7, is SQTIHQWPATLVQPVGSPLSLECTVEGTSNPNLYWYRQAAGRGLQLLFYSVGIGQISSEVPQNLSASRPQDRQFILSSKKLLLSDSGFYLCAWSEGGLASYEQYFGPGTRLTVT.

This clonotype was seen ten or more times. The chain is built from TRBV7-9 and TRBJ1-2; 11 nucleotides line up with TRBD1. Germline V CDR1 and CDR2: SEHNR, FQNEAQ (reference sequence). V was clipped by 5 bases and J by 4 bases; unmatched bases: 9. This CDR3 is built from 16 residues. The CDR3 nucleotides are TGTGCCAGCAGCCCCACCGACGGACAGGGGGCCTATGGCTACACCTTC. This gives the protein CASSPTDGQGAYGYTF.

This clonotype occurred many times. The rearrangement uses TRBV27 and TRBJ2-7, with 7 bases lining up with TRBD2. With 6 bases clipped from V and 6 bases from J, the junction kept 14 bases outside the gene matches. This CDR3 is built from 15 residues. CDR1 is MNHEY, CDR2 SMNVEV, per germline (reference sequence). In DNA form, the CDR3 reads TGTGCCAGCAGGCCCGGGGGGAGGTCCGTTGGCGAGCAGTACTTC. The encoded protein is CASRPGGRSVGEQYF.

With respect to this clonotype: A read error is possible here, since a much larger clone lies one base away. The V gene is TRBV5-1, the J gene TRBJ2-2; 7 positions agree with TRBD1. The CDR3 runs 14 residues. CDR1 SGHRS and CDR2 YFSETQ come from the germline V gene. The junction had 3 bases not matched to a gene; V was cut back by 2 bases and J by 5 bases. The CDR3 DNA follows: TGCGCCAGCAGCTTCGGACAGGAAACCGGGGAGCTGTTTTTT. Protein product: CASSFGQETGELFF.

This clonotype appeared many times. This chain links TRBV3-1 with TRBJ1-1; D remains unclear. Between the trimmed V and J ends, which lost 4 bases and 1 base, there was a span of 4 bases. The CDR3 spans 12 residues. Germline CDR1 reads LGHDT; CDR2 reads YNNKEL (reference sequence). The CDR3 is CASSPRNTEAFF. The CDR3 coding sequence is TGTGCCAGCAGCCCCCGGAACACTGAAGCTTTCTTT. Looking up the rest from reference TRBV3-1 and TRBJ1-1 gives the full variable domain: DTAVSQTPKYLVTQMGNDKSIKCEQNLGHDTMYWYKQDSKKFLKIMFSYNNKELIINETVPNRFSPKSPDKAHLNLHINSLELGDSAVYFCASSPRNTEAFFGQGTRLTVV.

This clonotype was detected ten times or more. The V call is TRBV3-1, the J call TRBJ2-1; D is possibly TRBD2 (6 bases). Germline-derived CDR1 and CDR2 are LGHDT and YNNKEL (reference sequence). The CDR3 is 17 residues long. V was trimmed by 0 bases and J by 0 bases, leaving 12 bases between them. The CDR3 sequence: CASSQDAGPSSYNEQFF. The DNA of the CDR3 is TGTGCCAGCAGCCAAGATGCGGGACCGAGCTCCTACAATGAGCAGTTCTTC.

This clonotype was seen repeatedly, ten times or more. The chain recombines TRBV3-1 with TRBJ1-2, with D uncertain. V was cut by 7 bases and J by 6 bases, with 12 bases left in between. This CDR3 is built from 12 residues. CDR1 and CDR2 from the germline V gene are LGHDT and YNNKEL (reference sequence). CDR3 nucleotides: TGTGCCAGCACCAGCCTGGGTGATGGCTACACCTTC. It is translated as CASTSLGDGYTF.